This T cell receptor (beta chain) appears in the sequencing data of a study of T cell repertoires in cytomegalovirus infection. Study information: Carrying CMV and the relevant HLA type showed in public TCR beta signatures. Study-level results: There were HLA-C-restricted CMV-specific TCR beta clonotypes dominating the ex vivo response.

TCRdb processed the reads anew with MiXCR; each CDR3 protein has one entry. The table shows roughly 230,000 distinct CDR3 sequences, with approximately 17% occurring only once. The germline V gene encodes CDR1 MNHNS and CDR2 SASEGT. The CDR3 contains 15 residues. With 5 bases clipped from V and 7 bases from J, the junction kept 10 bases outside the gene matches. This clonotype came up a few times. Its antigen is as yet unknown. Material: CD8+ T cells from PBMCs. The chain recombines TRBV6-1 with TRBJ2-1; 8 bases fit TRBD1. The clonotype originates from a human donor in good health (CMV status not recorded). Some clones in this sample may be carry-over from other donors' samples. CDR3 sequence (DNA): TGTGCCAGCAGTTGGGACAGGTTGAGGGTGAATGAGCAGTTCTTC. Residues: CASSWDRLRVNEQFF.